Listed below are T cell receptor beta chains from one sample, sequenced in a study of blood T cell repertoires in COVID-19. The method was immunoSEQ multiplex PCR; TCRdb's version includes in-frame clones alone and lacks a portion of them. The data hold about 260,000 clones, with about 87% observed a single time. Sequences were obtained from peripheral blood. The receptors were gathered from a man aged 60 to 75 who had recovered from COVID-19. Both conserved end residues are part of each CDR3. The D gene is left open where the match is weak. Where a row states a size, it is once, few, many or the class of an expanded clone; other rows omit it.

v_gene	j_gene	len	abundance	d_gene	CDR3nt	CDR3aa
TRBV12-5	TRBJ1-1	12	few	.	TGTGCTAGTGGTCCACAGTTAGCTGAAGCTTTCTTT	CASGPQLAEAFF
TRBV4-2	TRBJ1-5	15	.	.	TGTGCCAGCAGCCAAGGACGGGATAGCAATCAGCCCCAGCATTTT	CASSQGRDSNQPQHF
TRBV18	TRBJ2-5	14	.	TRBD2	TGTGCCAGCTCACCCGGACTAGGGGTAGAGACCCAGTACTTC	CASSPGLGVETQYF
TRBV30	TRBJ1-4	13	.	.	TGTGCCTGGAGTGTCAGGGTCGGGGAAAAACTGTTTTTT	CAWSVRVGEKLFF
TRBV11-3	TRBJ2-5	17	.	TRBD2	TGTGCCAGCAGCCCGCCTCCTAGCGGGGGCAACCAAGAGACCCAGTACTTC	CASSPPPSGGNQETQYF
TRBV10-2	TRBJ1-1	13	.	.	TGCGCCAGCGGGCTCCCAGGGGTCACTGAAGCTTTCTTT	CASGLPGVTEAFF
TRBV7-2	TRBJ2-2	16	.	TRBD2	TGTGCCAGCATCTATCGGACGGGAGCGGGGAACGGGGAGCTGTTTTTT	CASIYRTGAGNGELFF
TRBV6-6	TRBJ2-1	16	.	.	TGTGCCAGCAGTTACACCCCGACCCCGTCGGGCAATGAGCAGTTCTTC	CASSYTPTPSGNEQFF
TRBV3-1/TRBV3-2	TRBJ1-2	13	few	TRBD1	TGTGCCAGCAGCGGCGGACAGGGATATGGCTACACCTTC	CASSGGQGYGYTF
TRBV5-6	TRBJ2-5	16	few	.	TGTGCCAGCAGCTCGCCTTACAGGGACCCCTGGGAGACCCAGTACTTC	CASSSPYRDPWETQYF
TRBV6-5	TRBJ2-3	15	.	TRBD2	TGTGCCAGCAGCCCGGGACTAGCGGGGGGAGATACGCAGTATTTT	CASSPGLAGGDTQYF
TRBV7-3	TRBJ1-1	15	.	.	TGTGCCAGCATCGAGACAGGCCCCATGAACACTGAAGCTTTCTTT	CASIETGPMNTEAFF
TRBV14	TRBJ1-5	16	.	TRBD1	TGTGCCAGCAGTCATCTGGACAGGGTGAGCAATCAGCCCCAGCATTTT	CASSHLDRVSNQPQHF
TRBV6-6	TRBJ1-2	12	.	.	TGTGCCAGCAGTCCCGAGGCGCTTGGCTACACCTTC	CASSPEALGYTF
TRBV2	TRBJ1-1	11	.	.	TGTGCCAGCCCGGGGTGGACTGAAGCTTTCTTT	CASPGWTEAFF
TRBV18	TRBJ2-7	14	.	TRBD1	TGTGCCAGCTCACCTACGACAGGGCCCTACGAGCAGTACTTC	CASSPTTGPYEQYF
TRBV4-2	TRBJ1-1	17	once	.	TGTGCCAGCAGCCAGTATCAAGGGGGGGGATTGGGCACTGAAGCTTTCTTT	CASSQYQGGGLGTEAFF
TRBV3-1/TRBV3-2	TRBJ1-2	16	.	.	TGTGCCAGCAGCCAAGGGGCGGCGGGGAGGATTTATGGCTACACCTTC	CASSQGAAGRIYGYTF
TRBV24-1	TRBJ2-1	18	.	TRBD2	TGTGCCACCAGTGATTCCCTTGGGCGGGGGGGCTCCTACAATGAGCAGTTCTTC	CATSDSLGRGGSYNEQFF
TRBV19	TRBJ1-3	16	.	.	TGTGCCAGTATCCCATCGACAGGAAGCTCTGGAAACACCATATATTTT	CASIPSTGSSGNTIYF
TRBV6-2/TRBV6-3	TRBJ1-2	15	.	.	TGTGCCAGCAGTGACTTGACAGGCTCCGTGGGAAGCTACACCTTC	CASSDLTGSVGSYTF
TRBV9	TRBJ2-2	16	.	.	TGTGCCAGCAGCTCATCGAGGGGGGGTGACGCCGGGGAGCTGTTTTTT	CASSSSRGGDAGELFF
TRBV30	TRBJ2-7	14	once	TRBD2	TGTGCCTGGAGTAAGACTAGCGGGGGCTACGAGCAGTACTTC	CAWSKTSGGYEQYF
TRBV11-2	TRBJ2-5	14	.	.	TGTGCCAGCAGCTCTTGGACAGATCAAGAGACCCAGTACTTC	CASSSWTDQETQYF
TRBV5-5	TRBJ1-2	16	.	.	TGTGCCAGCAGCTTGGGTCCACCGCCGGTTAGCTATGGCTACACCTTC	CASSLGPPPVSYGYTF
TRBV2	TRBJ2-1	15	.	.	TGTGCCAGCAGTGCTAACGGGGGCTCCTACAATGAGCAGTTCTTC	CASSANGGSYNEQFF
TRBV24-1	TRBJ1-2	20	.	.	TGTGCCACCAGTGATTTTCTCGGGGGGACACCCTTCGAAGTCGGAGACGGCTACACCTTC	CATSDFLGGTPFEVGDGYTF
TRBV4-1	TRBJ2-3	15	once	TRBD2	TGCGCCAGCAGCCGGTTGGCGGGGGGCCACGATACGCAGTATTTT	CASSRLAGGHDTQYF
TRBV11-2	TRBJ2-3	16	.	TRBD2	TGTGCCAGCAGCTCCCGAGGTAGCGGGGTCTCAGATACGCAGTATTTT	CASSSRGSGVSDTQYF
TRBV2	TRBJ1-5	15	.	.	TGTGCCAGCAGAAGAGACAGTGATAGCAATCAGCCCCAGCATTTT	CASRRDSDSNQPQHF
TRBV21-1	TRBJ2-7	14	.	.	TGTGCCAGCAGCAAAGTCGGGGGTCCTTGTGAGCAGTACTTC	CASSKVGGPCEQYF
TRBV5-1	TRBJ2-7	14	.	.	TGCGCCAGCAGCTTGTTGACAGGCAACTACGAGCAGTACTTC	CASSLLTGNYEQYF
TRBV14	TRBJ2-2	14	.	.	TGTGCCAGCAGTCCCATGAGGGGGTCCGGGGAGCTGTTTTTT	CASSPMRGSGELFF
TRBV4-2	TRBJ1-4	16	.	TRBD1	TGTGCCAGCAGCCAAGCGGACAGGGGGACTAATGAAAAACTGTTTTTT	CASSQADRGTNEKLFF
TRBV6-5	TRBJ1-1	14	.	.	TGTGCCAGCAGGGCACAAGCGGGGCGGACTGAAGCTTTCTTT	CASRAQAGRTEAFF
TRBV5-1	TRBJ2-7	14	.	TRBD2	TGCGCCAGCAGCTTTAGCGGGGGTTCCTACGAGCAGTACTTC	CASSFSGGSYEQYF
TRBV7-9	TRBJ2-1	17	.	TRBD1	TGTGCCAGCAGCCTAGGGAGACAGGGTGTCCGCGACAATGAGCAGTTCTTC	CASSLGRQGVRDNEQFF
TRBV6-5	TRBJ1-2	13	.	TRBD1	TGTGCCAGCAGTTACGACAGGGTTACTGGCTACACCTTC	CASSYDRVTGYTF
TRBV5-6	TRBJ1-2	19	.	.	TGTGCCAGCAGCTCCTCAAGAGTCAGGGGACCAAGCGAGAACTATGGCTACACCTTC	CASSSSRVRGPSENYGYTF
TRBV11-2	TRBJ2-3	14	.	TRBD2	TGTGCCAGCGTGACTAGCGGGGGGGCTCATACGCAGTATTTT	CASVTSGGAHTQYF
TRBV27	TRBJ1-4	15	.	.	TGTGCCAGCAGGTCCGGAGACAGAAAGAATGAAAAACTGTTTTTT	CASRSGDRKNEKLFF
TRBV6-2/TRBV6-3	TRBJ2-3	18	.	TRBD2	TGTGCCAGCAGTTACGATGTCGGCGGGGGGCTGTCCACAGATACGCAGTATTTT	CASSYDVGGGLSTDTQYF
TRBV6-1	TRBJ2-5	14	once	.	TGTGCCAGCAGTGAAGTGACTCCCGGAGAGACCCAGTACTTC	CASSEVTPGETQYF
TRBV5-1	TRBJ2-7	14	.	.	TGCGCCAGCAGCTTGGGGCGTGGACACTACGAGCAGTACTTC	CASSLGRGHYEQYF
TRBV6-2/TRBV6-3	TRBJ2-7	16	.	TRBD2	TGTGCCAGCAGTTACCCACTACTGTCACCTAGCGGGGGTGTGTACTTC	CASSYPLLSPSGGVYF
TRBV7-9	TRBJ1-2	13	.	.	TGTGCCAGCAGCTTACCGGAGTTCTATGGCTACACCTTC	CASSLPEFYGYTF
TRBV5-1	TRBJ2-6	18	.	.	TGCGCCAGCAGCTCGGAGGTCGGGGTGAACTCTGGGGCCAACGTCCTGACTTTC	CASSSEVGVNSGANVLTF